A single sample gave rise to the 29 T cell receptor beta chains below, sequenced in a study of T cell clonality in common variable immunodeficiency. Using immunoSEQ multiplex PCR, the repertoire was profiled, and TCRdb retains in-frame clones only, with some absent. The table records about 52,000 clones without singletons, the ten largest covering roughly 5.9%. Material for sequencing was peripheral blood mononuclear cells. The receptor set was obtained from a person aged 18-69 years in good health.

This clone was observed many times. The read terminates 3 residues ahead of where the CDR3 ends, so the germline J gene completes it. V usage is TRBV7-9 and J usage is TRBJ1-4, with 7 bases aligning to TRBD1. This CDR3 region has 12 residues. Germline V CDR1 and CDR2: SEHNR, FQNEAQ (reference sequence). Incomplete CDR3 DNA: TGTGCCAGCAGCCAAGCGGACAGGAAA. Translation gives CASSQADRK. The whole CDR3 protein is CASSQADRKLFF.

Many counts were recorded for this clone. The read ends 3 residues early relative to the CDR3; the germline J gene fills the gap. The chain joins TRBV9 to TRBJ2-1; the D gene is possibly TRBD1 (6 bases). There are 17 residues in the CDR3. Germline V gene lookup returns CDR1 SGDLS and CDR2 YYNGEE. V gave up 4 bases and J gave up 7 bases, with 24 bases separating them. The sequenced part of the CDR3 DNA is TGTGCCAGCAGCCATCTAGGGGGAAGGGGCGCGAGAAATGAG. This encodes CASSHLGGRGARNE. In full, the CDR3 is CASSHLGGRGARNEQFF.

In its sample, this clone was seen many times. Sequencing ends 3 residues short of the CDR3 end; the germline J gene provides the rest. This sequence joins TRBV4-2 and TRBJ2-5, with 11 positions matching TRBD2. V dropped 4 bases and J dropped 4; count of bases not matched to a gene: 11. The CDR3 has 17 amino acids. Germline V gene lookup returns CDR1 LGHNA and CDR2 YNFKEQ. CDR3 DNA (partial): TGTGCCAGCAGCCCAATTCCAGGACTAGCGGGTAGAGAGACC. Amino acid sequence: CASSPIPGLAGRET. From start to end, the CDR3 is CASSPIPGLAGRETQYF.

This clone showed up many times. The read ends 3 residues early relative to the CDR3; the germline J gene fills the gap. The chain recombines TRBV7-8 with TRBJ2-1; TRBD2 aligns across 8 bases. The CDR3 runs 14 residues. CDR1 and CDR2 (germline): SGHVS, FQNEAQ. Losses at the gene ends were 5 bases for V and 9 bases for J; bases not matched to a gene: 9. The CDR3 spells CASSPGTRGGEQFF. The CDR3 bases that were read are TGTGCCAGCAGCCCCGGGACTAGAGGGGGTGAG.

This clone was counted at least ten times. Read sequence stops 3 residues before the CDR3 end, and the germline J gene provides the missing end. The V and J genes are TRBV4-1 and TRBJ2-3, with D uncertain. V was pared by 2 bases and J by 1 base, with 4 bases between. The V gene's germline CDR1 is MGHRA and CDR2 YSYEKL. The CDR3 consists of 13 residues. CDR3 in amino acids: CASSQLGTDTQYF. The part of the CDR3 DNA that was read is TGCGCCAGCAGCCAACTAGGCACAGATACG.

This clone was picked up many times. The CDR3 is CASSSGGRVEQYF. The covered CDR3 bases are TGTGCCAGCAGCTCCGGGGGGCGTGTCGAG. This sequence joins TRBV7-2 and TRBJ2-7; tentatively, D is TRBD2 (7 bases). The read falls 3 residues short of the CDR3 end, and the missing part is taken from the germline J gene. The CDR3 sequence is 13 residues long. V gave up 4 bases and J gave up 6 bases, with 13 bases separating them. Germline V lookup: CDR1 SGHTA, CDR2 FQGNSA.

This clone was seen at least ten times. The CDR3 goes on 3 residues after the read ends, and that part is filled in from the germline J gene. The gene calls are TRBV20-1 and TRBJ2-7; 10 nucleotides line up with TRBD2. The CDR3 totals 17 residues. Unmatched junction bases numbered 14, after V lost 2 bases and J lost 4 bases. The V gene's germline CDR1 is DFQATT and CDR2 SNEGSKA (reference sequence). The CDR3 loop is CSARPIPSGSSDYEQYF. Partial CDR3 DNA: TGCAGTGCTAGACCTATTCCTAGCGGGAGCTCCGATTACGAG.

This clone was counted ten times or more. Read data end 3 residues before the CDR3 end; the end is taken from the germline J gene. The V and J genes are TRBV29-1 and TRBJ2-7; D possibly corresponds to TRBD1 (5 bases). The CDR3 contains 13 residues. Germline CDR1 is SQVTM and CDR2 is ANQGSEA. V was cut by 7 bases and J by 2 bases, with 15 bases left in between. The CDR3 spells CSGAGGATYEQYF. CDR3 DNA (partial): TGCAGCGGCGCTGGTGGGGCGACCTACGAG.

This clone was recorded a few times. The CDR3 end falls 3 residues outside the read, so it is completed with the germline J gene. This rearrangement joins TRBV5-1 to TRBJ2-5, with D hard to call. The CDR3 has 14 residues. Germline assignment: CDR1 SGHRS and CDR2 YFSETQ. Trimming took 1 base from V and 5 from J, leaving 12 bases between them. The CDR3 here is CASSLNARDETQYF. Partial CDR3 DNA: TGCGCCAGCAGCTTGAATGCTAGAGACGAGACC.

This clone was observed at least ten times. This CDR3 reads CASSLGLAGDTQYF. The sequenced part of the CDR3 DNA is TGTGCCAGCAGCCTAGGACTAGCGGGAGATACG. The chain has TRBV28 and TRBJ2-3; 11 bases are shared with TRBD2. The read is 3 residues too short to cover the CDR3 end, so that end is filled in from the germline J gene. Germline values: CDR1 MDHEN, CDR2 SYDVKM. Trimming cost V 6 bases and J 5 bases; bases outside gene matches: 4. The CDR3 runs to 14 residues. The whole variable domain, remainder taken from reference TRBV28 and TRBJ2-3, is DVKVTQSSRYLVKRTGEKVFLECVQDMDHENMFWYRQDPGLGLRLIYFSYDVKMKEKGDIPEGYSVSREKKERFSLILESASTNQTSMYLCASSLGLAGDTQYFGPGTRLTVL.

CDR3 sequence reads: CASSLGVWGEQETQYF. Incomplete CDR3 DNA: TGTGCCAGCAGCCTAGGTGTGTGGGGGGAGCAAGAGACC. The chain carries TRBV7-7 and TRBJ2-5, with D perhaps TRBD2 (6 bases). The read ends 3 residues early relative to the CDR3; the germline J gene fills the gap. V was trimmed by 5 bases and J by 2 bases, leaving 18 bases between them. CDR3 length: 16 residues. Germline V CDR1 and CDR2: SSHAT, FNYEAQ (reference sequence). The variable domain in full, completed from reference TRBV7-7 and TRBJ2-5, reads GAGVSQSPRYKVTKRGQDVTLRCDPISSHATLYWYQQALGQGPEFLTYFNYEAQPDKSGLPSDRFSAERPEGSISTLTIQRTEQRDSAMYRCASSLGVWGEQETQYFGPGTRLLVL.

This clone was picked up many times. The CDR3 end is not reached by the read, which stops 3 residues before it; the germline J gene fills it in. The chain joins TRBV19 to TRBJ1-1; possibly TRBD1 for D (5 bases). Germline V gene data show CDR1 as LNHDA and CDR2 as SQIVND (reference sequence). The CDR3 extends over 12 amino acids. Trimming removed 2 bases from V and 7 bases from J, with 8 bases in between. The CDR3 DNA, read in part, is TGTGCCAGTAGTATACTCGGGGGTGAA. Translated: CASSILGGE. The full CDR3 reads CASSILGGEAFF.

This clone showed up many times. The CDR3 extends 3 residues past the end of the read, so its final part is completed from the germline J gene. The rearrangement joins TRBV6-2 or TRBV6-3 to TRBJ1-4; D possibly corresponds to TRBD1 (6 bases). Trimming removed 6 bases from V and 6 bases from J, with 23 bases in between. Germline lookup yields CDR1 MNHEY and CDR2 SVGEGT. The CDR3 extends over 17 amino acids. The CDR3 bases that were read are TGTGCCAGCAGCCCGGGGGGACACCGAGGAGGTGATGAAAAA. It is translated as CASSPGGHRGGDEK. The full CDR3 protein reads CASSPGGHRGGDEKLFF.

This clone was recorded many times. The read terminates 3 residues before the CDR3 end, so the remaining end is supplied by the germline J gene. The rearrangement links TRBV13 to TRBJ2-5; D call uncertain. V was pared by 0 bases and J by 5 bases, with 7 bases between. The CDR3 loop spans 13 amino acids. Germline CDR1 and CDR2: PRHDT and FYEKMQ (reference sequence). Partial CDR3 DNA: TGTGCCAGCAGCTTAGGCTCCCCCGAGACC. It translates to CASSLGSPET. The entire CDR3 protein is CASSLGSPETQYF.

This clone showed up many times. The read gets to within 3 residues of the CDR3 end, and the germline J gene fills in the rest. The chain carries TRBV6-4 and TRBJ1-2; perhaps TRBD1 as D (5 bases). CDR3 length: 17 amino acids. Trimming removed 2 bases at V and 3 bases at J, with 19 bases between. Germline V gene lookup returns CDR1 MRHNA and CDR2 SNTAGT. CDR3 loop: CASSDGYRLGNYYGYTF. The covered CDR3 bases are TGTGCCAGCAGTGACGGGTACAGGCTGGGCAATTACTATGGC.

At least ten counts were recorded for this clone. The read terminates 3 residues before the CDR3 end, so the remaining end is supplied by the germline J gene. The rearrangement uses TRBV9 and TRBJ1-4, with 10 bases matching TRBD1. The CDR3 has 17 amino acids. V lost 0 bases, J lost 0 bases, and 2 bases stayed unmatched. Germline-derived CDR1 and CDR2 are SGDLS and YYNGEE. This chain's CDR3 is CASSVGTGGTTNEKLFF. The sequenced CDR3 bases are TGTGCCAGCAGCGTAGGGACAGGGGGTACAACTAATGAAAAA.

This clone was detected ten times or more. The read finishes 3 residues shy of the CDR3 end, and the germline J gene is used to complete it. The V call is TRBV28, the J call TRBJ1-4; 10 bases are shared with TRBD1. The CDR3 has 16 residues. Germline V CDR1 and CDR2: MDHEN, SYDVKM. This CDR3 is CASSQPLGQGFVKLFF. Incomplete CDR3 DNA: TGTGCCAGCAGTCAGCCTCTGGGACAGGGGTTTGTGAAA.

This clone was recorded at least ten times. With the read ending 3 residues before the CDR3 end, the germline J gene is used to fill in that end. This chain uses TRBV2 with TRBJ2-1; 8 nucleotides align to TRBD1. This CDR3 has 14 residues. Germline lookup yields CDR1 SNHLY and CDR2 FYNNEI. Trimming removed 4 bases from V and 1 base from J; junction bases left unmatched: 0. The sequenced CDR3 bases are TGTGCCAGCAGTGGGACAGGGTCCTACAATGAG. Its protein product is CASSGTGSYNE. The complete CDR3 sequence is CASSGTGSYNEQFF.

Concerning this clone: The read ends 3 residues before the CDR3 terminus; that terminus is restored from the germline J gene. This chain links TRBV7-8 with TRBJ2-3, with D perhaps TRBD1 (5 bases). This CDR3 is built from 15 residues. CDR1 and CDR2 (germline): SGHVS, FQNEAQ. CDR3 in amino acids: CASSLNPPGLQPQYF. The CDR3 bases that were read are TGTGCCAGCAGCTTGAACCCCCCAGGGTTACAGCCG.

This clone was observed many times. The read stops 3 residues short of the end of the CDR3; the missing end is completed from the germline J gene. The chain has TRBV18 and TRBJ1-1, with a tentative D call TRBD1 (6 bases). The germline V and J ends were trimmed by 6 bases and 5 bases, with 16 bases remaining between them. The CDR3 spans 14 residues. The V gene's germline CDR1 is KGHSH and CDR2 LQKENI. The CDR3 region is CASSSPRGRTEAFF. The CDR3 bases that were read are TGTGCCAGCTCCTCTCCAAGGGGGAGGACTGAA.

This clone has at least ten counts. The junction departs from the called germline gene at one end, perhaps through a read error. Read coverage stops 3 residues before the CDR3 terminus; the germline J gene supplies the remainder. The chain links TRBV4-2 to TRBJ1-6, with D maybe TRBD1 (6 bases). CDR1 LGHNA and CDR2 YNFKEQ come from the germline V gene. The CDR3 length is 15 residues. The CDR3 DNA, read in part, is TGCGCCAGCAGCCGGGGGCGGTTTGATAATTCACCC. Translated: CASSRGRFDNSP. The whole CDR3 region reads CASSRGRFDNSPLHF.

The table lists this clone with many counts. CDR3 bases read: TGTGCCAGTAGTACCAGGACAGGATATGGAGAAAAA. The encoded protein is CASSTRTGYGEK. The whole CDR3 is CASSTRTGYGEKLFF. V usage is TRBV19 and J usage is TRBJ1-4; 7 bases match TRBD1. The read finishes 3 residues shy of the CDR3 end, and the germline J gene is used to complete it. The V and J ends lost 4 bases and 8 bases, in that order; junction bases with no gene match: 10. Germline-derived CDR1 and CDR2 are LNHDA and SQIVND (reference sequence). This CDR3 contains 15 residues.

This clone was counted many times. Its ends do not fully match the called genes, so a read error is possible. CDR3 sequence: CASSLVGTGVSNEQYF. The DNA read from the CDR3 is TGCGCCAGCAGCTTGGTAGGGACAGGGGTCTCCAACGAG. The genes are TRBV5-1 and TRBJ2-7; TRBD1 matches at 10 bases. The observed sequence ends 3 residues before the CDR3 terminus, with the missing tail filled in from the germline J gene. CDR3 length: 16 residues. CDR1 is SGHRS, CDR2 YFSETQ, per germline.

This clone was found many times. The sequence runs out 3 residues before the end of the CDR3; the remainder is reconstructed from the germline J gene. This rearrangement joins TRBV20-1 to TRBJ2-7; 7 positions match TRBD1. There are 13 residues in the CDR3. Germline V gene lookup returns CDR1 DFQATT and CDR2 SNEGSKA (reference sequence). With 1 base clipped from V and 4 bases from J, the junction kept 4 bases outside the gene matches. CDR3 protein: CSARGGRGYEQYF. The covered CDR3 bases are TGCAGTGCTAGAGGTGGCAGGGGGTACGAG.

This clone has ten or more counts. The read terminates 3 residues ahead of where the CDR3 ends, so the germline J gene completes it. The identical CDR3 is also encoded by other nucleotide sequences in the sample. The chain uses TRBV19 and TRBJ2-7; weak D call: TRBD2 (6 bases). CDR1 and CDR2 from the germline V gene are LNHDA and SQIVND (reference sequence). This CDR3 has 14 amino acids. The V and J ends lost 4 bases and 1 base respectively, with 11 bases between them. The part of the CDR3 DNA that was read is TGTGCCAGTAGTAGCAGCGGGTCGTCCTACGAG. It yields the protein CASSSSGSSYE. The entire CDR3 reads CASSSSGSSYEQYF.

This clone was picked up many times. The read halts 3 residues ahead of the CDR3 end, with the missing end drawn from the germline J gene. The chain has TRBV19 and TRBJ1-5, with 8 bases fitting TRBD1. The junction had 5 bases not matched to a gene; V was cut back by 6 bases and J by 7 bases. Germline CDR1 LNHDA, CDR2 SQIVND (reference sequence). This CDR3 region has 13 residues. The CDR3 spells CASSQGAGQPQHF. The CDR3 DNA, read in part, is TGTGCCAGTAGCCAGGGGGCAGGGCAGCCC.

This clone was counted at least ten times. The read falls 3 residues short of the CDR3 end, and the missing part is taken from the germline J gene. The V call is TRBV7-2, the J call TRBJ2-5; 7 bases fit TRBD1. The junction had 4 bases not matched to a gene; V was cut back by 1 base and J by 2 bases. The germline V gene encodes CDR1 SGHTA and CDR2 FQGNSA. This CDR3 contains 15 residues. CDR3: CASSLVGQSQETQYF. Incomplete CDR3 DNA: TGTGCCAGCAGCTTAGTGGGACAGTCGCAAGAGACC.

At least ten counts were recorded for this clone. The read terminates 3 residues ahead of where the CDR3 ends, so the germline J gene completes it. The rearrangement joins TRBV20-1 to TRBJ2-7, with TRBD2 matching 11 bases. Germline assignment: CDR1 DFQATT and CDR2 SNEGSKA (reference sequence). V was pared by 4 bases and J by 3 bases, with 8 bases of the junction left unmatched. The CDR3 spans 15 residues. The sequenced CDR3 bases are TGCAGTGCTATTGAGGGACTAGCGGTAATCTACGAG. Translating gives CSAIEGLAVIYE. The whole CDR3 sequence reads CSAIEGLAVIYEQYF.

This clone has at least ten counts. The read ends 3 residues before the CDR3 terminus; that terminus is restored from the germline J gene. The rearrangement joins TRBV7-9 to TRBJ1-2; no reliable D call. The V gene's germline CDR1 is SEHNR and CDR2 FQNEAQ (reference sequence). The CDR3 totals 14 residues. V dropped 6 bases and J dropped 3 bases, with 14 bases sitting between them. CDR3 DNA, as far as it was read: TGTGCCAGCAGTCCTCCCGGGTCGTACTATGGC. This translates into CASSPPGSYYG. The entire CDR3 protein is CASSPPGSYYGYTF.